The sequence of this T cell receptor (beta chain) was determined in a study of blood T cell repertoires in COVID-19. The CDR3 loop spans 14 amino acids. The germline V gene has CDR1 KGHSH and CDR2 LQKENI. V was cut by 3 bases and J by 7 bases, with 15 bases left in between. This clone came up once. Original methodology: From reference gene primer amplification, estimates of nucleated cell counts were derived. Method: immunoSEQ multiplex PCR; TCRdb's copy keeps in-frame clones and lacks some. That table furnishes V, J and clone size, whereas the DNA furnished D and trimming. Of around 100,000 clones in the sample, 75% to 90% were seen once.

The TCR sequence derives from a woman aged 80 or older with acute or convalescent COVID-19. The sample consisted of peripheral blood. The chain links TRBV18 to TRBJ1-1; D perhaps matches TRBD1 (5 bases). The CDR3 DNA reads TGTGCCAGCTCACCTGGGGCAAACGGGGGTGAAGCTTTCTTT. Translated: CASSPGANGGEAFF.